This passage covers 19 T cell receptor beta chains from one sample sequenced in a study of T cell changes during pregnancy in multiple sclerosis (dated by TCRdb to between 2018 and 2021). To prepare the library, the immunoSEQ multiplex PCR assay was applied. As stored in TCRdb, this immuneACCESS dataset retains in-frame rearrangements with V and J assigned. A fraction of the clones does not appear; measured against another copy, unresolved V genes explain less than half of the discrepancy, and the remainder lacks a known reason. Counted in this sample were more than 50,000 clones; roughly 89% of them appeared once. 0.4% to 0.5% of the sample goes to the ten largest clones. The starting material was CD4+ T cells from peripheral blood mononuclear cells, obtained after pregnancy. Receptor source: a female donor in good health, enrolled as a control in a pregnancy study.

DNA for the CDR3: TGTGCCAGCAGCTTATTGCCGCCGGGACAGCGCTCCTACGAGCAGTACTTC. Protein: CASSLLPPGQRSYEQYF. The chain carries TRBV7-9 and TRBJ2-7; the match to TRBD1 covers 7 bases. The germline V gene has CDR1 SEHNR and CDR2 FQNEAQ (reference sequence). This CDR3 spans 17 amino acids. V was clipped by 2 bases and J by 0 bases; unmatched bases: 10.

This chain joins TRBV11-2 and TRBJ1-1; TRBD1 might be the D (6 bases). The CDR3 consists of 14 residues. V gave up 4 bases and J gave up 0 bases, with 9 bases separating them. CDR1 is SGHAT, CDR2 FQNNGV, per germline. CDR3 region: CASSYGQMNTEAFF. The CDR3 DNA reads TGTGCCAGCAGCTACGGACAGATGAACACTGAAGCTTTCTTT.

V gene TRBV6-6 combines with J gene TRBJ2-7; 7 bases fit TRBD1. The CDR3 extends over 14 amino acids. The V gene's germline CDR1 is MNHNY and CDR2 SVGAGI (reference sequence). Trimming cost V 7 bases and J 0 bases; bases outside gene matches: 6. The CDR3 spells CASKWDRTSYEQYF. CDR3 DNA: TGTGCCAGCAAATGGGACAGAACCTCCTACGAGCAGTACTTC.

The rearrangement uses TRBV5-1 and TRBJ2-5, with 11 nucleotides matching TRBD1. V shed 4 bases and J 4 bases; nucleotides not matched to a gene: 15. The CDR3 loop spans 18 amino acids. CDR1 and CDR2 (germline): SGHRS, YFSETQ. The CDR3 spells CASSINPVGTGGGETQYF. The CDR3 DNA follows: TGCGCCAGCAGCATCAACCCGGTTGGGACAGGGGGGGGAGAGACCCAGTACTTC.

The V call is TRBV19, the J call TRBJ2-2; 7 nucleotides match TRBD1. Germline lookup yields CDR1 LNHDA and CDR2 SQIVND (reference sequence). The length of the CDR3 is 17 residues. V lost 0 bases, J lost 0 bases, and 4 bases stayed unmatched. The CDR3 sequence: CASSIDRGGANTGELFF. CDR3 DNA sequence: TGTGCCAGTAGTATAGATCGAGGGGGCGCGAACACCGGGGAGCTGTTTTTT.

The chain links TRBV30 to TRBJ2-7; TRBD2 agrees at 12 bases. J gave up 3 bases and V 2 bases, and 8 bases lay outside the gene matches. This CDR3 has 16 residues. The germline CDR1 and CDR2 sequences are GTSNPN and SVGIG (reference sequence). The CDR3 spells CAWSLRTSGVVYEQYF. The CDR3 nucleotides read TGTGCCTGGAGTCTACGGACTAGCGGGGTTGTCTACGAGCAGTACTTC.

Only one count was recorded for this clone. One end of the junction is discordant with germline, which a read error may explain. The CDR3 here is CASGLSGAGNSEAFF. CDR3 nucleotide sequence: TGTGCTAGTGGTTTGTCAGGTGCGGGGAACAGTGAAGCTTTCTTT. The chain has TRBV12-5 and TRBJ1-1; D remains ambiguous. This CDR3 has 15 amino acids. In germline, CDR1 is LGHNT, CDR2 FRNRAP.

The rearrangement joins TRBV30 to TRBJ1-4; D gene ambiguous. V lost 5 bases to trimming and J lost 6 bases, with 13 bases between them. This CDR3 contains 13 residues. Germline V gene lookup returns CDR1 GTSNPN and CDR2 SVGIG (reference sequence). The CDR3, as DNA: TGTGCCTGGGCGGACGGGATGGATGAAAAACTGTTTTTT. Translating it yields CAWADGMDEKLFF.

The chain recombines TRBV11-2 with TRBJ1-2, with a possible D match to TRBD1 (5 bases). The V end lost 1 base, the J end lost 13 bases, and 10 bases lay between the germline ends. The CDR3 totals 11 residues. The germline CDR1 and CDR2 sequences are SGHAT and FQNNGV. The CDR3 coding sequence is TGTGCCAGCAGCTTAGCGCAGGGTGTCACCTTC. As protein: CASSLAQGVTF.

The chain carries TRBV21-1 and TRBJ1-1; TRBD1 is the table's D call, not checked against the DNA. TRBV21-1 is described as a pseudogene. The CDR3 extends over 17 amino acids. CDR3 coding DNA: TGTGCCAGCAGCAAAAAGTGGACATGGCCAGAGGACACTGAAGCTTTCTTT. The encoded protein is CASSKKWTWPEDTEAFF.

This clone appeared once. This chain links TRBV19 with TRBJ2-3; 11 nucleotides align to TRBD1. Germline values: CDR1 LNHDA, CDR2 SQIVND (reference sequence). CDR3 length: 15 amino acids. With 6 bases clipped from V and 4 bases from J, the junction kept 6 bases outside the gene matches. This chain's CDR3 is CASRTDRGPADTQYF. CDR3 DNA sequence: TGTGCCAGTAGGACGGACAGGGGGCCCGCAGATACGCAGTATTTT.

The chain couples TRBV19 to TRBJ1-4; TRBD1 matches 7 bases. Germline V lookup: CDR1 LNHDA, CDR2 SQIVND (reference sequence). The CDR3 sequence is 14 residues long. The ends lost 7 bases at V and 8 bases at J; junction bases unmatched: 10. CDR3 nucleotides: TGTGCCAGTAAAGGGGGCTACCCTCTAGAAAAACTGTTTTTT. Translation gives CASKGGYPLEKLFF.

The genes are TRBV7-2 and TRBJ1-4, with 7 bases identical to TRBD1. The CDR3 runs 15 residues. CDR1 is SGHTA, CDR2 FQGNSA, per germline. V lost 5 bases to trimming and J lost 5 bases; unmatched junction nucleotides: 8. The CDR3 DNA reads as TGTGCCAGCAGCATGGAGACAGGGTGGAATGAAAAACTGTTTTTT. This codes for CASSMETGWNEKLFF.

V and J are TRBV6-1 and TRBJ2-1; 7 nucleotides match TRBD2. J gave up 7 bases and V 8 bases, and 8 bases lay outside the gene matches. This CDR3 is built from 13 residues. The germline V gene encodes CDR1 MNHNS and CDR2 SASEGT. CDR3 loop: CASLREGGNEQFF. The CDR3 DNA is TGTGCCAGCTTAAGGGAGGGCGGGAATGAGCAGTTCTTC.

This clone has only one observation. V gene TRBV2 combines with J gene TRBJ1-5, with D unresolved. Germline V gene sequence: CDR1 SNHLY, CDR2 FYNNEI. V was cut by 8 bases and J by 0 bases, with 8 bases left in between. The CDR3 length is 13 residues. CDR3 coding DNA: TGTGCCAGCTCCGGGGATAGCAATCAGCCCCAGCATTTT. Translating it yields CASSGDSNQPQHF.

The chain employs TRBV5-5 and TRBJ1-5; D not certain. The CDR3 is 14 residues long. Germline lookup yields CDR1 SGHKS and CDR2 YYEKEE (reference sequence). V lost 1 base and J 4 bases, leaving 9 bases between the germline ends. CDR3 in DNA: TGTGCCAGCAGCTTGAGTCAGATAAATCAGCCCCAGCATTTT. Translated: CASSLSQINQPQHF.

J is TRBJ1-4 and V is TRBV10-3; D is possibly TRBD1 (5 bases). The germline V and J ends were trimmed by 10 bases and 0 bases, with 12 bases remaining between them. Germline V gene data show CDR1 as ENHRY and CDR2 as SYGVKD. The CDR3 is 14 residues long. CDR3 in amino acids: CATQGAATNEKLFF. The CDR3 DNA reads TGTGCCACTCAGGGCGCTGCAACTAATGAAAAACTGTTTTTT.

J is TRBJ1-5 and V is TRBV15; D not certain. V shed 1 base and J shed 7 bases, with 8 bases lying between them. In germline, CDR1 is LNHNV, CDR2 YYDKDF (reference sequence). The CDR3 covers 13 residues. The CDR3 loop is CATSRAVQQPQHF. In DNA, the CDR3 is TGTGCCACCAGCAGAGCCGTACAGCAGCCCCAGCATTTT.

With respect to this clone: A read error may account for a junction end that differs from germline. This CDR3 reads CASSLGGLAGQETQYF. The CDR3 DNA reads as TGTGCTAGCAGCTTAGGGGGACTAGCGGGCCAAGAGACCCAGTACTTC. This chain joins TRBV7-7 and TRBJ2-5; 12 positions match TRBD2. The germline V gene encodes CDR1 SSHAT and CDR2 FNYEAQ (reference sequence). The CDR3 consists of 16 residues.